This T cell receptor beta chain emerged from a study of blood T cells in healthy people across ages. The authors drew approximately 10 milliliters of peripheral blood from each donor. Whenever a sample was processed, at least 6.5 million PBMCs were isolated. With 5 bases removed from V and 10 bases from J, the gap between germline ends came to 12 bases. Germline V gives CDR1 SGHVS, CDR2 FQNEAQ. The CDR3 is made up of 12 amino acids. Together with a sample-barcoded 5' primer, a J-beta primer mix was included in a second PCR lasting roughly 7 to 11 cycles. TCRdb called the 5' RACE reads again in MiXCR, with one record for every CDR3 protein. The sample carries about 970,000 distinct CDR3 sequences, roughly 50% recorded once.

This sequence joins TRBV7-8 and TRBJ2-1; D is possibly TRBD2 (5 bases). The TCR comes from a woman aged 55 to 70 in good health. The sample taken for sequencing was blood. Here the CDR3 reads CASSETTREQFF. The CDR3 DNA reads TGTGCCAGCAGCGAAACAACTAGAGAGCAGTTCTTC.